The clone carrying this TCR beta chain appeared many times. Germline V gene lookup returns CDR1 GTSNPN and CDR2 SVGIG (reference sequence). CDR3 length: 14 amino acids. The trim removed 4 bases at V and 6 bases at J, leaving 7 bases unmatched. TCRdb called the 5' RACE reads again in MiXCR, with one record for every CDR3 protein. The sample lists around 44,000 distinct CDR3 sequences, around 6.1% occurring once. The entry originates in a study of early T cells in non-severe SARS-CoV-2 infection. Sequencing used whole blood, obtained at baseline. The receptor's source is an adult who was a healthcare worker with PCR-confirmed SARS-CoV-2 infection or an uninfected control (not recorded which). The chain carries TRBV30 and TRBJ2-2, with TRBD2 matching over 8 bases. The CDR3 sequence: CAWNPRGLAGELFF. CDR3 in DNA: TGTGCCTGGAATCCGAGGGGACTAGCCGGGGAGCTGTTTTTT. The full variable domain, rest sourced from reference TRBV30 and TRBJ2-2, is SQTIHQWPATLVQPVGSPLSLECTVEGTSNPNLYWYRQAAGRGLQLLFYSVGIGQISSEVPQNLSASRPQDRQFILSSKKLLLSDSGFYLCAWNPRGLAGELFFGEGSRLTVL.